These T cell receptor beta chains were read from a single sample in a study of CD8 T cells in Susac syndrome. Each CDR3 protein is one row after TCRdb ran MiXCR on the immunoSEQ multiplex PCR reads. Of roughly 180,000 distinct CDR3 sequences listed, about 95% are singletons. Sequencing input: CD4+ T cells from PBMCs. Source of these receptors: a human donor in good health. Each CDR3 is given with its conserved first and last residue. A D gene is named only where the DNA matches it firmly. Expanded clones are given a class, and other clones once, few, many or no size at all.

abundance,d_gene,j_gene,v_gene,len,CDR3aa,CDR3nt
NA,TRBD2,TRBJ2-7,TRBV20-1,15,CSAPTSERNSYEQYF,TGCAGTGCCCCCACTAGCGAGAGGAACTCCTACGAGCAGTACTTC
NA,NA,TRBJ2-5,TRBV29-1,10,CSVDEETQYF,TGCAGCGTTGATGAAGAGACCCAGTACTTC
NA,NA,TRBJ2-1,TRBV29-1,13,CSGSRSSYNEQFF,TGCAGCGGTAGCCGGTCCTCCTACAATGAGCAGTTCTTC
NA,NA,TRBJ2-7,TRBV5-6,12,CASSLKPYEQYF,TGTGCCAGCAGCTTGAAACCCTACGAGCAGTACTTC
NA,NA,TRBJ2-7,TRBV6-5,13,CASSYDTLDEQYF,TGTGCCAGCAGTTACGACACCCTGGACGAGCAGTACTTC
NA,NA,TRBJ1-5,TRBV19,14,CASSPGQFNQPQHF,TGTGCCAGTAGTCCCGGACAGTTCAATCAGCCCCAGCATTTT
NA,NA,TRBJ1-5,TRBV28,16,CASSSPGGYVGKPQHF,TGTGCCAGCAGTTCCCCGGGAGGGTATGTCGGTAAGCCCCAGCATTTT
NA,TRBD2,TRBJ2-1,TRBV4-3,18,CASNAAPVTSGRYNEQFF,TGCGCCAGCAACGCCGCGCCGGTAACTAGCGGGAGATACAATGAGCAGTTCTTC
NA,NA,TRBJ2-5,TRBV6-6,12,CASSYAKETQYF,TGTGCCAGCAGTTACGCTAAAGAGACCCAGTACTTC
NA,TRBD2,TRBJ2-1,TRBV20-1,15,CSARVPTSGHNEQFF,TGCAGTGCTAGAGTCCCGACTAGCGGCCACAATGAGCAGTTCTTC
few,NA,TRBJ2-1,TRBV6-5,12,CASRAYDGEQFF,TGTGCCAGCAGGGCTTACGACGGTGAGCAGTTCTTC
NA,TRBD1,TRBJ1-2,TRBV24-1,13,CATSEADRVGYTF,TGTGCCACCAGTGAGGCCGACAGGGTCGGCTACACCTTC
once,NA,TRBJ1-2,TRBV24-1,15,CATSDTSGAFEGYTF,TGTGCCACCAGTGACACCTCAGGGGCATTCGAGGGCTACACCTTC
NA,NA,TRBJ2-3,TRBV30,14,CAWRVAGNTDTQYF,TGTGCCTGGAGGGTGGCGGGAAACACAGATACGCAGTATTTT
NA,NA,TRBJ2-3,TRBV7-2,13,CASSETRTDTQYF,TGTGCCAGCAGCGAGACTAGAACAGATACGCAGTATTTT
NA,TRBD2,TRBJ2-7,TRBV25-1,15,CASSAGTSVSYEQYF,TGTGCCAGCAGTGCCGGGACTAGCGTTTCCTACGAGCAGTACTTC
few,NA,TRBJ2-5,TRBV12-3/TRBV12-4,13,CASSPPYQETQYF,TGTGCCAGCAGTCCCCCCTACCAAGAGACCCAGTACTTC
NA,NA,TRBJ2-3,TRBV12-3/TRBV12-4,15,CASSPQAGATDTQYF,TGTGCCAGCAGTCCCCAGGCAGGGGCTACAGATACGCAGTATTTT
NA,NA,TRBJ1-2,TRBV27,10,CASSHYGYTF,TGTGCCAGCAGCCACTATGGCTACACCTTC
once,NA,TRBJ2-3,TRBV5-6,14,CASSLGQVADTQYF,TGTGCCAGCAGCTTGGGCCAGGTCGCGGATACGCAGTATTTT
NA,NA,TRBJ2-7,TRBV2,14,CASKAGGVGYEQYF,TGTGCCAGCAAGGCCGGGGGCGTCGGTTACGAGCAGTACTTC
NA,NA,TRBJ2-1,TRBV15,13,CATSRSWKDEQFF,TGTGCCACCAGCAGAAGCTGGAAGGATGAGCAGTTCTTC
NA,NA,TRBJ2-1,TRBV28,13,CASEGTTYNEQFF,TGTGCCAGCGAAGGGACGACCTACAATGAGCAGTTCTTC
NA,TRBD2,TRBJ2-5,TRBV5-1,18,CASSLRRLAGLVQETQYF,TGCGCCAGCAGCTTGAGGAGACTAGCGGGCCTAGTCCAAGAGACCCAGTACTTC
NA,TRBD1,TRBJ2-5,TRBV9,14,CASSSTGDTETQYF,TGTGCCAGCAGCTCTACAGGGGATACGGAGACCCAGTACTTC
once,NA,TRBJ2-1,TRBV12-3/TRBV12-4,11,CASVRGYEQFF,TGTGCCAGCGTGAGGGGTTATGAGCAGTTCTTC
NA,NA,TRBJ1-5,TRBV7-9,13,CASGYGGNQPQHF,TGTGCCTCGGGTTACGGTGGCAATCAGCCCCAGCATTTT
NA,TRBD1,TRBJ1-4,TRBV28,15,CASSLGGQLNEKLFF,TGTGCCAGCAGTTTAGGGGGACAGCTTAATGAAAAACTGTTTTTT
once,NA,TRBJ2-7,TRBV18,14,CASSPGTESYEQYF,TGTGCCAGCTCCCCCGGGACGGAGTCCTACGAGCAGTACTTC
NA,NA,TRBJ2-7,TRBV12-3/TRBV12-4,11,CASGTAYEQYF,TGTGCCAGCGGCACCGCTTACGAGCAGTACTTC
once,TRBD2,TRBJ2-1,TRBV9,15,CASSAPGGRANEQFF,TGTGCCAGCAGCGCCCCTGGGGGGAGGGCGAATGAGCAGTTCTTC
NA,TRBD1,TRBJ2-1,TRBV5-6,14,CASSWPGQYNEQFF,TGTGCCAGCAGCTGGCCGGGACAGTACAATGAGCAGTTCTTC
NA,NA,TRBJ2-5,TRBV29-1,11,CSVVPQETQYF,TGCAGCGTTGTTCCCCAGGAGACCCAGTACTTC
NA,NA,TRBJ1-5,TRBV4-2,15,CASSQDEMRGQPQHF,TGTGCCAGCAGCCAAGATGAGATGCGCGGTCAGCCCCAGCATTTT
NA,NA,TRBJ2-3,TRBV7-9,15,CASSPDTTSTDTQYF,TGTGCCAGCAGCCCGGACACTACCAGCACAGATACGCAGTATTTT
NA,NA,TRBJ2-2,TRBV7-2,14,CASSLSTGTGELFF,TGTGCCAGCAGCTTATCCACAGGGACCGGGGAGCTGTTTTTT
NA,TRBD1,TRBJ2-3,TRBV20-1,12,CTDDRGTDTQYF,TGCACCGACGACAGGGGCACAGATACGCAGTATTTT
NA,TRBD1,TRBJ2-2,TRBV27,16,CASSFRDRANTGELFF,TGTGCCAGCAGTTTCCGGGACAGGGCAAACACCGGGGAGCTGTTTTTT
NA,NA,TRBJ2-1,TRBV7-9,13,CASSSNRDNEQFF,TGTGCCAGCAGCTCAAACAGGGACAATGAGCAGTTCTTC
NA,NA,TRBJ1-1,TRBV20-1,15,CSARATGRRNTEAFF,TGCAGTGCTAGAGCCACGGGACGGAGGAACACTGAAGCTTTCTTT
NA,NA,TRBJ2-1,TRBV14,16,CASSQDLSGRRNEQFF,TGTGCCAGCAGCCAAGATCTGTCAGGGAGGAGGAATGAGCAGTTCTTC
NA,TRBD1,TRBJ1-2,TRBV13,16,CASSLVGTGDRVGYTF,TGTGCCAGCAGCTTAGTGGGGACAGGGGATCGGGTTGGCTACACCTTC
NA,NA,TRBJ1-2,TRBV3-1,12,CASSHKGPGYTF,TGTGCCAGCAGCCATAAGGGTCCGGGCTACACCTTC
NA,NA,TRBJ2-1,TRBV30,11,CAWSVEGEQFF,TGTGCCTGGAGTGTAGAGGGGGAGCAGTTCTTC
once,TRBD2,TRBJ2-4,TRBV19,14,CASSITGGRNIQYF,TGTGCCAGTAGTATTACGGGCGGGAGGAACATTCAGTACTTC